Listed below are T cell receptor beta chains from one sample, sequenced in a study of blood T cell repertoires in COVID-19. The method was immunoSEQ multiplex PCR; TCRdb's version includes in-frame clones alone and lacks a portion of them. This sample yields 100,000 to 150,000 clones, of which about 79% are seen a single time; about 40% belongs to the top ten. Input material: peripheral blood. These receptors all come from a middle-aged man with active or convalescent COVID-19. CDR3s include the opening cysteine and the closing phenylalanine or tryptophan. Each record gives: CDR3 length, V gene, clone size, J gene, D gene, CDR3 DNA, CDR3 protein. A D gene is named only where the DNA matches it firmly. Clone size appears in some rows only: once, few, many, or a class for an expanded clone.

>15|TRBV5-4|-|TRBJ2-1|TRBD1
TGTGCCAGCAGCAAACCGGGACAGGGCCTTTGGGAGCAGTTCTTC
CASSKPGQGLWEQFF
>13|TRBV12-3/TRBV12-4|-|TRBJ1-2|-
TGTGCCAGCAGTGAAGGGGTTGTCTATGGCTACACCTTC
CASSEGVVYGYTF
>16|TRBV7-2|-|TRBJ2-7|TRBD1
TGTGCCAGCAGCTTAGGGGGCAGGGGGCCCGCCTACGAGCAGTACTTC
CASSLGGRGPAYEQYF
>17|TRBV15|-|TRBJ2-1|-
TGTGCCACCAGCAGAGGGAGGGGGCTGGTCTCCTACAATGAGCAGTTCTTC
CATSRGRGLVSYNEQFF
>17|TRBV28|-|TRBJ1-4|TRBD1
TGTGCCAGCAGTCACACAGGGGGGAGCGGAGCTAATGAAAAACTGTTTTTT
CASSHTGGSGANEKLFF
>16|TRBV7-9|-|TRBJ1-5|-
TGTGCCAGCAGCTTAGATTCAGGAAAGGGCAATCAGCCCCAGCATTTT
CASSLDSGKGNQPQHF
>16|TRBV5-4|-|TRBJ1-4|-
TGTGCCAGCAGCTCTACAGGGTCCGGATCTAATGAAAAACTGTTTTTT
CASSSTGSGSNEKLFF
>15|TRBV3-1/TRBV3-2|-|TRBJ1-2|TRBD1
TGTGCCAGCAGCCCTACGGGACAGGGAAACTATGGCTACACCTTC
CASSPTGQGNYGYTF
>17|TRBV7-2|many|TRBJ2-7|-
TGTGCCAGCAGCTTCCGCGAGTCCCGATTAGGGAGCTACGAGCAGTACTTC
CASSFRESRLGSYEQYF
>13|TRBV4-1|-|TRBJ2-7|-
TGCGCCAGCAGCCAAGATGAGAGGTACGAGCAGTACTTC
CASSQDERYEQYF
>14|TRBV5-1|-|TRBJ1-1|TRBD1
TGCGCCAGCAGCTCGGGACAGATGAACACTGAAGCTTTCTTT
CASSSGQMNTEAFF
>15|TRBV3-1/TRBV3-2|-|TRBJ2-3|-
TGTGCCAGCAGCCAAGGGGGGCGCCGCGCAGATACGCAGTATTTT
CASSQGGRRADTQYF
>15|TRBV19|-|TRBJ2-5|-
TGTGCCAGTAGTCGGATAGGAGGGGGCGCAGAGACCCAGTACTTC
CASSRIGGGAETQYF
>16|TRBV9|-|TRBJ2-7|TRBD1
TGTGCCAGCAGCGTAGAGGGGACAGGGGGCACTTACGAGCAGTACTTC
CASSVEGTGGTYEQYF
>13|TRBV6-5|-|TRBJ2-3|TRBD2
TGTGCCAGTACTCCGGGGGGTGTGGATACGCAGTATTTT
CASTPGGVDTQYF
>13|TRBV27|-|TRBJ1-1|-
TGTGCCAGCAGTTTTATGTCGAACACTGAAGCTTTCTTT
CASSFMSNTEAFF
>13|TRBV9|-|TRBJ1-2|-
TGTGCCAGCAGCGTAGTAGGGGCCAGGGGCTACACCTTC
CASSVVGARGYTF
>16|TRBV4-2|-|TRBJ1-2|-
TGTGCCAGCAGCCAAGATTTGGGCAGGGGCATCTATGGCTACACCTTC
CASSQDLGRGIYGYTF
>15|TRBV6-5|-|TRBJ2-1|-
TGTGCCAGCAGTTACTCGGCGGGAACCTACAATGAGCAGTTCTTC
CASSYSAGTYNEQFF
>15|TRBV5-5|few|TRBJ1-3|-
TGTGCCAGCAGCCCCCGTCAGGGCCAGGCAGACACCATATATTTT
CASSPRQGQADTIYF
>16|TRBV28|-|TRBJ1-5|TRBD1
TGTGCCAGCAGCCACCGATCGACAGGGGGTCATCAGCCCCAGCATTTT
CASSHRSTGGHQPQHF
>17|TRBV5-4|-|TRBJ2-5|TRBD2
TGTGCCAGCAGCTTGGCATCCGGGACTAGCGGGGGTGAGACCCAGTACTTC
CASSLASGTSGGETQYF
>14|TRBV6-1|-|TRBJ1-6|-
TGTGCCAGCAGTGAAAACAGGGCGGATTCACCCCTCCACTTT
CASSENRADSPLHF
>13|TRBV30|few|TRBJ1-3|TRBD1
TGTGCCTGGAGTACGGGACAGGGCAGGACCATATATTTT
CAWSTGQGRTIYF
>12|TRBV7-9|-|TRBJ2-2|-
TGTGCCATCCCGGTCGGTCGCGGGGAGCTGTTTTTT
CAIPVGRGELFF
>12|TRBV5-1|-|TRBJ1-1|-
TGCGCCAGCAGCCAACTTGGCACTGAAGCTTTCTTT
CASSQLGTEAFF
>14|TRBV7-6|few|TRBJ2-1|TRBD2
TGTGCCAGCAGCCCTCTAGCGGGGGTCAATGAGCAGTTCTTC
CASSPLAGVNEQFF
>15|TRBV30|-|TRBJ1-4|TRBD1
TGTGCCTGGACCACGGGACAGGGGACGAACGAAAAACTGTTTTTT
CAWTTGQGTNEKLFF
>14|TRBV2|-|TRBJ1-6|TRBD1
TGTGCCAGCAGTGCCGACAGGGGGCCTTCACCCCTCCACTTT
CASSADRGPSPLHF
>14|TRBV11-2|-|TRBJ1-1|-
TGTGCCAGCAGCCCCCGGTTGACAGCCGCCGGAGCTTTCTTT
CASSPRLTAAGAFF
>13|TRBV10-1|-|TRBJ1-2|-
TGCGCCAGCAGTGAGGCAGGACAGTATGGCTACACCTTC
CASSEAGQYGYTF
>17|TRBV19|-|TRBJ2-7|TRBD1
TGTGCCAGTAGTTGGGCAGGGGGAACCGACTTAACCTACGAGCAGTACTTC
CASSWAGGTDLTYEQYF
>12|TRBV28|-|TRBJ2-3|-
TGTGCCAGCAGCTCCGGGACTCAGTTCGGGTATTTT
CASSSGTQFGYF
>18|TRBV5-4|-|TRBJ2-5|-
TGTGCCAGCAGCTTGAAAAGGAGGGGGCTAGGTCCACAAGAGACCCAGTACTTC
CASSLKRRGLGPQETQYF
>16|TRBV11-3|-|TRBJ2-2|TRBD2
TGTGCCAGCAGCTTTCCGGGACTAGCTGGTGCCGGGGAGCTGTTTTTT
CASSFPGLAGAGELFF
>13|TRBV5-4|few|TRBJ1-1|TRBD1
TGTGCCAGCAGCTTGCAGGGGGCTATTGAAGCTTTCTTT
CASSLQGAIEAFF
>15|TRBV30|-|TRBJ2-3|-
TGTGCCTGGAGTGACTTAAAGCGGAGCACAGATACGCAGTATTTT
CAWSDLKRSTDTQYF
>16|TRBV9|-|TRBJ2-3|TRBD2
TGTGCCAGCAGCGTACAGGCGGCGCTAGCGGGAGATACGCAGTATTTT
CASSVQAALAGDTQYF
>15|TRBV5-5|-|TRBJ1-6|-
TGTGCCAGCAGCTTCACGGACAGCGATAATTCACCCCTCCACTTT
CASSFTDSDNSPLHF
>17|TRBV7-2|-|TRBJ1-6|-
TGTGCCAGCAGCTTATACAGGGAGAGCTCCTATAATTCACCCCTCCACTTT
CASSLYRESSYNSPLHF
>15|TRBV12-5|-|TRBJ1-6|-
TGTGCTAGTGAGGACGGAGGCTCCTATAATTCACCCCTCCACTTT
CASEDGGSYNSPLHF
>14|TRBV19|-|TRBJ2-3|TRBD2
TGTGCCAGTAGGACTAGCGGGAGTACAGATACGCAGTATTTT
CASRTSGSTDTQYF
>12|TRBV6-2/TRBV6-3|few|TRBJ1-2|-
TGTGCCAGCAGTTCACAGGGCCGTGGCTACACCTTC
CASSSQGRGYTF